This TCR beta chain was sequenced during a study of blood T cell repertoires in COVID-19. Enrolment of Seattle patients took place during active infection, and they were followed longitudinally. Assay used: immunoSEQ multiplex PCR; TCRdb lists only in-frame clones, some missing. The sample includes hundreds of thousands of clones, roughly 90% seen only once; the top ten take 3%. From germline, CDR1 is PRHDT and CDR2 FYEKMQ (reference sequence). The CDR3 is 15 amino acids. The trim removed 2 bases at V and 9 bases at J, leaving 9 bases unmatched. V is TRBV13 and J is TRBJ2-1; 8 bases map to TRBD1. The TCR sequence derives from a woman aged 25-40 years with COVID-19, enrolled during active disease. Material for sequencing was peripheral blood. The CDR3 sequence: CASSLQVTGVIEQFF. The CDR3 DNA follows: TGTGCCAGCAGCTTACAGGTGACAGGGGTTATTGAGCAGTTCTTC.